The source of this T cell receptor (beta chain) is a study of blood T cells in healthy people across ages. As for the study in general: About one barcoded beta molecule was captured per two T cells (by template switching).

The CDR3 is 15 amino acids. Deletions cut 6 bases from V and 6 bases from J, with 22 bases between. Germline values: CDR1 DFQATT, CDR2 SNEGSKA (reference sequence). The second PCR ran roughly 6 to 11 cycles with a sample-barcoded 5' primer and J-beta primers. TCRdb used MiXCR to reprocess the 5' RACE reads, holding one entry per CDR3 protein. Of 1.5 million to 2 million distinct CDR3 sequences listed, almost 35% are singletons. The V gene is TRBV20-1, the J gene TRBJ2-3; D might be TRBD1 or TRBD2, each matching 5 bases. The clonotype comes from a woman aged 25-40 years in good health. The sequenced sample consisted of blood. The DNA for the CDR3 is TGCAGTGCGCAGGGAGCGGCTAGACGAGGGGATACGCAGTATTTT. This gives the protein CSAQGAARRGDTQYF.